This entry lists 26 T cell receptor beta chains sequenced from one sample in a study of blood T cell repertoires in COVID-19. Method: immunoSEQ multiplex PCR; TCRdb's copy keeps in-frame clones and lacks some. The sample records about 200,000 clones, over 70% being singletons. Sequencing was performed on peripheral blood. The receptor source for this set is an elderly woman with acute or convalescent COVID-19.

V is TRBV7-7 and J is TRBJ1-2; D not resolved. The CDR3 has 10 residues. Germline V CDR1 and CDR2: SSHAT, FNYEAQ (reference sequence). V was clipped by 4 bases and J by 8 bases, with 5 bases between them. CDR3 sequence: CASSWRGYTF. The CDR3 DNA sequence: TGTGCCAGCAGCTGGAGGGGCTACACCTTC.

This rearrangement joins TRBV5-5 to TRBJ2-6; perhaps TRBD2 as D (5 bases). V dropped 4 bases and J dropped 0 bases, with 17 bases sitting between them. This CDR3 has 18 amino acids. In germline, CDR1 is SGHKS, CDR2 YYEKEE (reference sequence). CDR3 DNA sequence: TGTGCCAGCAGCCCCTACTTACGGGAATCCTCTGGGGCCAACGTCCTGACTTTC. Translated: CASSPYLRESSGANVLTF.

The chain joins TRBV4-2 to TRBJ2-2, with TRBD2 as a possible D gene (6 bases). Germline V CDR1 and CDR2: LGHNA, YNFKEQ. V was clipped by 1 base and J by 1 base, with 13 bases between them. This CDR3 has 17 residues. In DNA, the CDR3 is TGTGCCAGCAGCCAAGGTTTCGAGGGAGGGAACACCGGGGAGCTGTTTTTT. It encodes CASSQGFEGGNTGELFF.

This clone was observed a few times. The V and J genes are TRBV6-6 and TRBJ1-5; 10 bases are a match to TRBD1. The germline CDR1 and CDR2 sequences are MNHNY and SVGAGI (reference sequence). CDR3 length: 14 amino acids. Germline trimming cut 6 bases from V and 4 bases from J; bases unmatched to any gene: 3. The DNA for the CDR3 is TGTGCCAGCAGCTGGACAGGGGGGAATCAGCCCCAGCATTTT. Protein product: CASSWTGGNQPQHF.

The chain has TRBV27 and TRBJ1-2, with D perhaps TRBD1 (5 bases). V lost 2 bases, J lost 9 bases, and 13 bases lay in between. CDR3 length: 13 residues. CDR1 is MNHEY, CDR2 SMNVEV, per germline (reference sequence). In DNA, the CDR3 is TGTGCCAGCAGTTTAAGGCAGGGTGGTAGCTACACCTTC. This translates into CASSLRQGGSYTF.

This clone turned up a few times. V usage is TRBV28 and J usage is TRBJ1-1, with a weak D call TRBD1 (5 bases). Between the trimmed V and J ends, which lost 7 bases and 2 bases, there was a span of 14 bases. Germline CDR1 is MDHEN and CDR2 is SYDVKM. This CDR3 contains 14 residues. The CDR3: CASILTGVNTEAFF. In DNA form, the CDR3 reads TGTGCCAGCATTCTTACAGGAGTTAACACTGAAGCTTTCTTT.

In its sample, this clone was seen a few times. The rearrangement joins TRBV28 to TRBJ1-2, with TRBD1 matching 9 bases. The CDR3 runs to 12 residues. Germline CDR1 is MDHEN and CDR2 is SYDVKM. CDR3 loop: CAIGTGSSGYTF. In DNA, the CDR3 is TGTGCGATCGGGACAGGGTCCTCTGGCTACACCTTC.

The rearrangement joins TRBV20-1 to TRBJ1-4; D ambiguous. The CDR3 is 14 amino acids. The germline CDR1 and CDR2 sequences are DFQATT and SNEGSKA (reference sequence). V was cut by 3 bases and J by 12 bases, with 20 bases left in between. CDR3 sequence: CSASNQAIGIELFF. CDR3 DNA: TGCAGTGCTAGTAATCAGGCTATTGGTATCGAACTGTTTTTT.

The chain uses TRBV13 and TRBJ2-7; 7 bases map to TRBD1. This CDR3 has 14 residues. Trimming removed 7 bases from V and 4 bases from J; junction bases left unmatched: 10. From germline, CDR1 is PRHDT and CDR2 FYEKMQ (reference sequence). DNA of the CDR3: TGTGCCAGCACTCACATGGGACAGCATTACGAGCAGTACTTC. Translated: CASTHMGQHYEQYF.

The V call is TRBV4-1, the J call TRBJ2-2; 9 nucleotides line up with TRBD2. This CDR3 contains 16 residues. The V gene end was trimmed by 4 bases and the J gene end by 5 bases; junction bases not matched to a gene: 8. The germline V gene encodes CDR1 MGHRA and CDR2 YSYEKL. The CDR3 protein is CASSLRGAGGTGELFF. As DNA, the CDR3 is TGCGCCAGCAGCCTCCGAGGAGCGGGAGGAACCGGGGAGCTGTTTTTT.

The CDR3 loop reads CASSLGPGETQYF. CDR3 nucleotide sequence: TGTGCCAGCAGCTTAGGCCCCGGGGAGACCCAGTACTTC. The chain is built from TRBV11-3 and TRBJ2-5, with no clear D. Germline values: CDR1 SGHNT, CDR2 YENEEA. V dropped 1 base and J dropped 5 bases, with 8 bases sitting between them. CDR3 size: 13 residues.

The gene calls are TRBV25-1 and TRBJ2-7; 7 bases fit TRBD1. J gave up 5 bases and V 6 bases, and 7 bases lay outside the gene matches. The CDR3 length is 13 residues. CDR1 and CDR2 from the germline V gene are MGHDK and SYGVNS. Written as DNA, the CDR3 is TGTGCCAGCAGGAGAGACAGGGCCGACGAGCAGTACTTC. Its protein product is CASRRDRADEQYF.

This sequence joins TRBV5-4 and TRBJ1-1; unclear D gene. The CDR3 extends over 14 amino acids. The V end was cut by 0 bases, the J end by 1 base, with 7 bases between. Germline loops: CDR1 SGHNT, CDR2 YYREEE (reference sequence). The CDR3 reads CASSLERQNTEAFF. The DNA of the CDR3 is TGTGCCAGCAGCTTGGAGCGGCAGAACACTGAAGCTTTCTTT.

The chain recombines TRBV6-5 with TRBJ1-1, with 7 bases identical to TRBD1. V dropped 5 bases and J dropped 7; count of bases not matched to a gene: 7. CDR1 MNHEY and CDR2 SVGAGI come from the germline V gene. The CDR3 length is 13 residues. The CDR3 here is CASSRDSLREAFF. The CDR3 nucleotides are TGTGCCAGCAGTAGGGACAGCTTACGTGAAGCTTTCTTT.

The genes are TRBV6-5 and TRBJ1-2, with D tentatively TRBD1 (5 bases). V lost 10 bases, J lost 5 bases, and 20 bases lay in between. The CDR3 totals 14 residues. Germline CDR1 MNHEY, CDR2 SVGAGI. CDR3: CATNPNRIGYGYTF. The CDR3 DNA sequence: TGTGCCACCAACCCTAACAGGATCGGTTATGGCTACACCTTC.

The gene calls are TRBV7-9 and TRBJ2-7, with 10 bases that match TRBD2. The length of the CDR3 is 15 residues. Germline V gives CDR1 SEHNR, CDR2 FQNEAQ (reference sequence). Trimming removed 2 bases from V and 6 bases from J; junction bases left unmatched: 7. The CDR3 is CASSLLLAGIFEQYF. The CDR3 nucleotides are TGTGCCAGCAGCTTACTACTAGCGGGAATTTTCGAGCAGTACTTC.

The J gene is TRBJ2-5, the V gene TRBV7-3; TRBD2 is a possible D gene (6 bases). Germline V CDR1 and CDR2: SGHTA, FQGTGA. This CDR3 region has 13 residues. V was shortened by 8 bases and J by 2 bases, with 12 bases between the two germline ends. CDR3 nucleotide sequence: TGTGCCAGCGCGGGACTTCTACAAGAGACCCAGTACTTC. This sequence encodes CASAGLLQETQYF.

V usage is TRBV7-9 and J usage is TRBJ2-6, with D possibly matching TRBD2 (6 bases). The CDR3 runs to 15 residues. V dropped 3 bases and J dropped 1 base, with 7 bases sitting between them. CDR1 SEHNR and CDR2 FQNEAQ come from the germline V gene (reference sequence). CDR3 sequence: CASSLGGSGANVLTF. The CDR3 DNA reads as TGTGCCAGCAGCTTGGGAGGATCTGGGGCCAACGTCCTGACTTTC.

Concerning this clone: Mismatch with germline at one junction end may stem from a read error. The chain is built from TRBV3-1 (or the pseudogene TRBV3-2) and TRBJ2-6, with 7 bases aligning to TRBD1. Germline loops: CDR1 LGHDT, CDR2 YNNKEL (reference sequence). The CDR3 is 18 amino acids. CDR3 protein: CASSQFWTGTSGANVLTF. The CDR3 DNA reads TGTGCCAGCAGCCAATTCTGGACAGGAACCTCTGGAGCCAACGTCCTGACTTTC.

The chain has TRBV21-1 and TRBJ2-5; TRBD2 is the table's D call, not checked against the DNA. TRBV21-1 is designated a pseudogene. The CDR3 sequence is 15 residues long. The CDR3 DNA follows: TGTGCCAGCAGCAAAACCGGTCCGGGCCAAGAGACCCAGTACTTC. Its translation: CASSKTGPGQETQYF.

V and J are TRBV12-3 or TRBV12-4 and TRBJ2-3; 9 bases are shared with TRBD2. The CDR3 runs to 13 residues. V was pared by 9 bases and J by 5 bases, with 6 bases of the junction left unmatched. The DNA of the CDR3 is TGTGCCAGTTGCGGGGGGGTTGAAGATACGCAGTATTTT. This gives the protein CASCGGVEDTQYF.

This chain connects TRBV4-2 to TRBJ2-3; 9 bases match TRBD2. The germline V gene encodes CDR1 LGHNA and CDR2 YNFKEQ. Trimming removed 1 base from V and 4 bases from J; junction bases left unmatched: 3. The CDR3 sequence is 15 residues long. For the CDR3, the DNA is TGTGCCAGCAGCCAAGTTGGCGGGGGGGCAGATACGCAGTATTTT. Amino acid sequence: CASSQVGGGADTQYF.

The chain couples TRBV4-1 to TRBJ2-5; D might be TRBD1 (6 bases). Between the trimmed V and J ends, which lost 0 bases and 5 bases, there was a span of 10 bases. The germline V gene encodes CDR1 MGHRA and CDR2 YSYEKL. This CDR3 is 14 amino acids long. The CDR3 DNA follows: TGCGCCAGCAGCCAAGATACCAGGGGCGAGACCCAGTACTTC. This gives the protein CASSQDTRGETQYF.

This CDR3 reads CASSERTGSYNEQFF. CDR3 bases: TGTGCCAGCAGTGAAAGGACAGGGTCCTACAATGAGCAGTTCTTC. The rearrangement uses TRBV2 and TRBJ2-1; 8 nucleotides match TRBD1. The CDR3 sequence is 15 residues long. Germline assignment: CDR1 SNHLY and CDR2 FYNNEI. The junction had 1 base not matched to a gene; V was cut back by 2 bases and J by 1 base.

The gene calls are TRBV7-9 and TRBJ2-1, with 7 positions matching TRBD2. From germline, CDR1 is SEHNR and CDR2 FQNEAQ (reference sequence). CDR3 size: 16 residues. The trim removed 1 base at V and 4 bases at J, leaving 7 bases unmatched. CDR3 DNA sequence: TGTGCCAGCAGCTTAGTAGTTGCGGGGGTTTACAATGAGCAGTTCTTC. Translating gives CASSLVVAGVYNEQFF.

This clone showed up many times. This sequence joins TRBV29-1 and TRBJ2-2, with 9 bases lining up with TRBD2. There are 15 residues in the CDR3. CDR1 and CDR2 from the germline V gene are SQVTM and ANQGSEA. The ends lost 2 bases at V and 6 bases at J; junction bases unmatched: 7. In DNA, the CDR3 is TGCAGCGTTGAATCTGGTAGCGGGAGTTCCGGGGAGCTGTTTTTT. The encoded protein is CSVESGSGSSGELFF.